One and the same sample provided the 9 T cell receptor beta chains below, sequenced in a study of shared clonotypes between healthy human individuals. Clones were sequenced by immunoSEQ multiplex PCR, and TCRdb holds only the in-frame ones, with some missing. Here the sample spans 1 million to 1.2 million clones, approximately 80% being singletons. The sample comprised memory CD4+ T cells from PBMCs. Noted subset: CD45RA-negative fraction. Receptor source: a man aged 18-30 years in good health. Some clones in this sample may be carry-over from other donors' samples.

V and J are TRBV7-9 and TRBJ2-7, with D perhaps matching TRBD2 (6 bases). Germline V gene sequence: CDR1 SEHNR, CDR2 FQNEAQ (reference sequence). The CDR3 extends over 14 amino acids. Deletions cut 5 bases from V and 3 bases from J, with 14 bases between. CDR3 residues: CASSERDSDYEQYF. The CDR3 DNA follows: TGTGCCAGCAGCGAACGGGACTCAGACTACGAGCAGTACTTC.

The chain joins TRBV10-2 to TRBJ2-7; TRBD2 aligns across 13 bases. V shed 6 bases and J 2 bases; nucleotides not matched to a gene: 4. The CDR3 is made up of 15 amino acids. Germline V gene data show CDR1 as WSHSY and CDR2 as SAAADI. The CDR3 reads CASSLGLAGTYEQYF. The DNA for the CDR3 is TGCGCCAGCAGCCTGGGACTAGCGGGGACCTACGAGCAGTACTTC.

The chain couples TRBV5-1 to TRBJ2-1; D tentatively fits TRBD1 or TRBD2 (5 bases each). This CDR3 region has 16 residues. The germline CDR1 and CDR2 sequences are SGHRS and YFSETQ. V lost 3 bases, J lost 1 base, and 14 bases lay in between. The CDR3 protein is CASSWGTAFSYNEQFF. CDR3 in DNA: TGCGCCAGCAGCTGGGGGACCGCTTTTTCCTACAATGAGCAGTTCTTC. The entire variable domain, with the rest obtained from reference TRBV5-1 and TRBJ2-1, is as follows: KAGVTQTPRYLIKTRGQQVTLSCSPISGHRSVSWYQQTPGQGLQFLFEYFSETQRNKGNFPGRFSGRQFSNSRSEMNVSTLELGDSALYLCASSWGTAFSYNEQFFGPGTRLTVL.

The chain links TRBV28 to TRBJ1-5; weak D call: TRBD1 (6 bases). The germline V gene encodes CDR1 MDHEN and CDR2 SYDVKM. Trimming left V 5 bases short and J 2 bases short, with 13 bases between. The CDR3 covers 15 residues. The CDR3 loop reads CASSPQGLGNQPQHF. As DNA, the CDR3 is TGTGCCAGCAGTCCCCAGGGGTTGGGCAATCAGCCCCAGCATTTT.

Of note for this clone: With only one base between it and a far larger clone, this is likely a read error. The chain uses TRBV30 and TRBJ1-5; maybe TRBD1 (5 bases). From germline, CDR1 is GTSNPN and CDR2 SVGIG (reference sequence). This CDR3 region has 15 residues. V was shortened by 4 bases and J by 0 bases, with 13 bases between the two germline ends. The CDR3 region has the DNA TGTGCCTGGAAAGGACATGGGGCTAGCAATCAGCCCCAGCATTTT. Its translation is CAWKGHGASNQPQHF.

CDR3 in amino acids: CASSPPRTSGFYEQYF. CDR3 DNA sequence: TGTGCCAGCAGCCCACCCCGGACTAGCGGCTTCTACGAGCAGTACTTC. V usage is TRBV28 and J usage is TRBJ2-7, with 10 bases identical to TRBD2. Per germline, CDR1 MDHEN and CDR2 SYDVKM. The trim removed 6 bases at V and 3 bases at J, leaving 11 bases unmatched. The CDR3 has 16 amino acids.

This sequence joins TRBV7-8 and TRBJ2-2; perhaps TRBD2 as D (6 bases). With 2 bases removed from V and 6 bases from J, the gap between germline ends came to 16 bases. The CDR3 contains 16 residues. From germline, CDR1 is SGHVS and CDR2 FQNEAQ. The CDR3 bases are TGTGCCAGCAGCTTATATGGGGAGGTGGACGCCGGGGAGCTGTTTTTT. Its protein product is CASSLYGEVDAGELFF.

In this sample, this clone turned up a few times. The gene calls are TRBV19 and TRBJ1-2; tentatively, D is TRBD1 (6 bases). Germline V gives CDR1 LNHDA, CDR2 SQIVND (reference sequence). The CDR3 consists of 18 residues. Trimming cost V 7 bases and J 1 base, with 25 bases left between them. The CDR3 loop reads CASTSPRGDTRYNYGYTF. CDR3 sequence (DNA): TGTGCCAGTACCTCTCCTCGCGGGGACACGCGTTATAACTATGGCTACACCTTC. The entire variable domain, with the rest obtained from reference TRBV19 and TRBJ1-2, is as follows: DGGITQSPKYLFRKEGQNVTLSCEQNLNHDAMYWYRQDPGQGLRLIYYSQIVNDFQKGDIAEGYSVSREKKESFPLTVTSAQKNPTAFYLCASTSPRGDTRYNYGYTFGSGTRLTVV.

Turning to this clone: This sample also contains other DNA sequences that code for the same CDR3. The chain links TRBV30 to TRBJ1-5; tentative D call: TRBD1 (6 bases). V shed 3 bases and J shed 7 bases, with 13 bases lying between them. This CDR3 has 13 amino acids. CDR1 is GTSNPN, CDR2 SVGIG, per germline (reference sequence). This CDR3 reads CAWSRGAGQPQHF. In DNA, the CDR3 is TGTGCCTGGAGCAGGGGCGCGGGGCAGCCCCAGCATTTT.